These 26 T cell receptor beta chains were all obtained from the same sample, sequenced in a study of relationships among human T cell subsets. From mRNA, alpha and beta CDR3 regions were amplified using semiquantitative ARM-PCR. ARM-PCR used tagged nested gene-specific primers, then communal superprimers for exponential amplification. TCRdb recomputed calls from the multiplex PCR reads with MiXCR, one row per CDR3 protein. The sample shows around 14,000 distinct CDR3 sequences, about 56% of them seen only once. The specimen sequenced was total T cells sorted from blood. These receptors were obtained from a man aged 40-49 years in good health.

The chain links TRBV30 to TRBJ2-7; D remains ambiguous. There are 12 residues in the CDR3. Trimming took off 4 bases at V and 0 bases at J, with 7 bases between the two ends. Germline CDR1 GTSNPN, CDR2 SVGIG (reference sequence). CDR3 region: CAWTLNSYEQYF. The CDR3 DNA reads as TGTGCCTGGACCCTAAACTCCTACGAGCAGTACTTC.

A single count supports this clonotype. V is TRBV7-9 and J is TRBJ2-1; 8 positions agree with TRBD2. The trim removed 1 base at V and 4 bases at J, leaving 3 bases unmatched. CDR1 and CDR2 (germline): SEHNR, FQNEAQ (reference sequence). The CDR3 is made up of 15 amino acids. The DNA for the CDR3 is TGTGCCAGCAGCTTAGGAGCGGGGGTGTACAATGAGCAGTTCTTC. Translated, it gives CASSLGAGVYNEQFF.

This clonotype showed up just a few times. The rearrangement uses TRBV20-1 and TRBJ2-1; 9 positions match TRBD2. The J segment lost 9 bases and the V segment lost 1 base, leaving 16 bases of the junction unmatched. Germline V gives CDR1 DFQATT, CDR2 SNEGSKA (reference sequence). The CDR3 is 17 amino acids. CDR3 residues: CSARGRGRGGRIAEQFF. In DNA, the CDR3 is TGCAGTGCTAGAGGTAGAGGGCGGGGGGGCCGTATCGCTGAGCAGTTCTTC.

This sequence joins TRBV6-5 and TRBJ2-3, with D possibly being TRBD2 (5 bases). Trimming took 6 bases from V and 0 from J, leaving 7 bases between them. Per the germline V gene, CDR1 is MNHEY and CDR2 is SVGAGI. CDR3 length: 13 residues. The CDR3 DNA is TGTGCCAGCAGACGCGGGAGCACAGATACGCAGTATTTT. Protein: CASRRGSTDTQYF.

The chain combines TRBV18 with TRBJ2-5; maybe TRBD1 (6 bases). With 2 bases removed from V and 2 bases from J, the gap between germline ends came to 6 bases. Germline V gene data show CDR1 as KGHSH and CDR2 as LQKENI. CDR3 length: 13 residues. The CDR3 spells CASSPGQQETQYF. The DNA of the CDR3 is TGTGCCAGCTCACCAGGACAGCAAGAGACCCAGTACTTC.

This clonotype was counted only a few times. The V call is TRBV5-1, the J call TRBJ2-2; D may be TRBD2 (7 bases). V was shortened by 2 bases and J by 0 bases, with 8 bases between the two germline ends. Looked up from germline, CDR1 is SGHRS and CDR2 is YFSETQ. The length of the CDR3 is 15 residues. CDR3 in amino acids: CASSLGGANTGELFF. CDR3 bases: TGCGCCAGCAGCTTAGGGGGGGCGAACACCGGGGAGCTGTTTTTT.

The chain couples TRBV10-3 to TRBJ2-7; 11 bases fit TRBD1. V was clipped by 8 bases and J by 5 bases; unmatched bases: 5. The CDR3 extends over 13 amino acids. CDR1 is ENHRY and CDR2 is SYGVKD in the germline V gene. CDR3 loop: CAIGRTGGHEQYF. Written as DNA, the CDR3 is TGTGCCATCGGCAGGACAGGGGGCCACGAGCAGTACTTC.

V is TRBV14 and J is TRBJ1-1, with 7 bases fitting TRBD1. CDR1 is SGHDN, CDR2 FVKESK, per germline. CDR3 length equals 15 residues. The V and J ends lost 2 bases and 4 bases, in that order; junction bases with no gene match: 7. DNA of the CDR3: TGTGCCAGCAGCCAATACAGGGGTGGAATCACTGAAGCTTTCTTT. Residues: CASSQYRGGITEAFF. Full variable domain (remainder filled in from reference TRBV14 and TRBJ1-1): EAGVTQFPSHSVIEKGQTVTLRCDPISGHDNLYWYRRVMGKEIKFLLHFVKESKQDESGMPNNRFLAERTGGTYSTLKVQPAELEDSGVYFCASSQYRGGITEAFFGQGTRLTVV.

The chain joins TRBV28 to TRBJ2-1; 10 bases match TRBD1. This CDR3 region has 16 residues. Trimming cost V 4 bases and J 10 bases; bases outside gene matches: 13. Germline V gene lookup returns CDR1 MDHEN and CDR2 SYDVKM. The CDR3 DNA reads TGTGCCAGCAGTTCGGGACAGGGGACCGGCTATAGGGAGCAGTTCTTC. This encodes CASSSGQGTGYREQFF.

Here the CDR3 reads CASSYSMKGNYEQYF. For the CDR3, the DNA is TGTGCCAGCAGTTACTCGATGAAAGGGAACTACGAGCAGTACTTC. The chain combines TRBV6-5 with TRBJ2-7; D is unresolved. CDR3 length: 15 residues. Trimming left V 0 bases short and J 3 bases short, with 12 bases between. Germline CDR1 reads MNHEY; CDR2 reads SVGAGI.

This clonotype occurred a few times. The chain joins TRBV20-1 to TRBJ2-7; TRBD2 matches at 7 bases. The CDR3 is made up of 14 amino acids. V shed 1 base, J shed 4 bases, and the junction held 7 bases outside the gene matches. Germline CDR1 DFQATT, CDR2 SNEGSKA (reference sequence). The CDR3 sequence: CSARGPGGGYEQYF. In nucleotides, the CDR3 is TGCAGTGCTAGAGGACCCGGCGGGGGATACGAGCAGTACTTC.

The chain combines TRBV6-4 with TRBJ2-1; D possibly corresponds to TRBD1 (5 bases). Trimming left V 4 bases short and J 4 bases short, with 14 bases between. The CDR3 consists of 15 residues. The germline gives CDR1 MRHNA, CDR2 SNTAGT. CDR3 bases: TGTGCCAGCAGTGTGATCCCAGGGCCTTACAATGAGCAGTTCTTC. Its protein is CASSVIPGPYNEQFF.

J is TRBJ1-5 and V is TRBV6-6; possible D gene TRBD1, 5 bases. Germline V gene lookup returns CDR1 MNHNY and CDR2 SVGAGI (reference sequence). CDR3 size: 17 residues. The ends were cut back, 2 bases at V and 8 bases at J, with 22 bases in the middle. CDR3 in amino acids: CASSYHRGRAAPEPQHF. The CDR3 DNA follows: TGTGCCAGCAGTTACCATCGTGGCAGGGCGGCCCCGGAGCCCCAGCATTTT.

This chain joins TRBV5-4 and TRBJ2-1; no clear D gene. Looked up from germline, CDR1 is SGHNT and CDR2 is YYREEE (reference sequence). V was shortened by 3 bases and J by 5 bases, with 9 bases between the two germline ends. This CDR3 has 13 residues. Written as DNA, the CDR3 is TGTGCCAGCAGCTCAGGACGGGACAATGAGCAGTTCTTC. It specifies CASSSGRDNEQFF.

The gene calls are TRBV1 and TRBJ1-2; the DNA was not used to check the table's D call, TRBD1. TRBV1 is a pseudogene. There are 15 residues in the CDR3. In DNA form, the CDR3 reads TGCACCAGCAGCCAAGAATCCCCGGGGAGTTATGGCTACACCTTC. As protein: CTSSQESPGSYGYTF.

This clonotype was counted only a few times. CDR3 bases: TGTGCCAGCAGCCAATTCCTAAAGGACGAGCAGTACTTC. Translated, it gives CASSQFLKDEQYF. The chain is built from TRBV14 and TRBJ2-7; D remains ambiguous. The V end was cut by 2 bases, the J end by 5 bases, with 10 bases between. Germline assignment: CDR1 SGHDN and CDR2 FVKESK. This CDR3 is 13 amino acids long.

This chain joins TRBV12-3 or TRBV12-4 and TRBJ2-3; 13 bases fit TRBD2. This CDR3 region has 17 residues. V dropped 5 bases and J dropped 3; count of bases not matched to a gene: 8. The CDR3 DNA reads as TGTGCCAGCAGTACAAGACTAGCGGGGGGTAAGACAGATACGCAGTATTTT. It encodes CASSTRLAGGKTDTQYF.

The chain uses TRBV12-3 or TRBV12-4 and TRBJ1-5; no reliable D call. There are 19 residues in the CDR3. The V gene lost 5 bases and the J gene lost 0 bases, with 23 bases spanning the gap. The CDR3 region is CASSQGIRRSRGSNQPQHF. In DNA form, the CDR3 reads TGTGCCAGCAGTCAAGGGATCCGACGGAGCCGGGGTAGCAATCAGCCCCAGCATTTT.

The sample holds a few counts of this clonotype. The genes are TRBV19 and TRBJ1-2; maybe TRBD1 (5 bases). Per germline, CDR1 LNHDA and CDR2 SQIVND (reference sequence). Trimming removed 5 bases at V and 6 bases at J, with 13 bases between. There are 13 residues in the CDR3. This chain's CDR3 is CASSPRGADGYTF. The DNA of the CDR3 is TGTGCCAGTAGTCCGAGGGGCGCGGATGGCTACACCTTC.

Only a few counts were recorded for this clonotype. The chain employs TRBV7-9 and TRBJ2-3; perhaps TRBD2 as D (6 bases). CDR1 SEHNR and CDR2 FQNEAQ come from the germline V gene (reference sequence). There are 12 residues in the CDR3. Trimming pared 4 bases from V and 4 bases from J, leaving 6 bases between. The CDR3 DNA reads TGTGCCAGCAGCTCTAGCGCAGATACGCAGTATTTT. It is translated as CASSSSADTQYF.

The chain is built from TRBV28 and TRBJ2-2, with 13 bases identical to TRBD2. Germline CDR1 is MDHEN and CDR2 is SYDVKM. V lost 5 bases, J lost 7 bases, and 4 bases stayed unmatched. The CDR3 has 15 amino acids. CDR3 loop: CASSTSGRAVGELFF. The CDR3, as DNA: TGTGCCAGCAGTACTAGCGGGAGGGCCGTCGGGGAGCTGTTTTTT.

The chain employs TRBV20-1 and TRBJ1-4, with 8 positions matching TRBD1. Germline CDR1 reads DFQATT; CDR2 reads SNEGSKA (reference sequence). V lost 5 bases, J lost 5 bases, and 4 bases stayed unmatched. The CDR3 spans 13 residues. The CDR3 sequence is CSASDRGNEKLFF. The CDR3 DNA sequence: TGCAGTGCTTCCGACAGGGGCAATGAAAAACTGTTTTTT.

The chain uses TRBV11-2 and TRBJ1-3; D ambiguous. Per germline, CDR1 SGHAT and CDR2 FQNNGV. This CDR3 has 15 amino acids. The germline V and J ends were trimmed by 5 bases and 0 bases, with 11 bases remaining between them. The chain's CDR3 is CASSPAVGSGNTIYF. The CDR3 coding sequence is TGTGCCAGCAGCCCCGCAGTCGGCTCTGGAAACACCATATATTTT.

CDR3 region: CASSTGGANEKLFF. CDR3 DNA: TGTGCCAGCAGTACCGGTGGGGCTAATGAAAAACTGTTTTTT. The chain has TRBV28 and TRBJ1-4, with D uncertain. Trimming cost V 5 bases and J 3 bases, with 10 bases left between them. Germline loops: CDR1 MDHEN, CDR2 SYDVKM. The CDR3 runs to 14 residues.

V usage is TRBV14 and J usage is TRBJ2-7; 11 bases match TRBD2. The CDR3 is 15 amino acids. The J segment lost 6 bases and the V segment lost 1 base, leaving 5 bases of the junction unmatched. CDR1 SGHDN and CDR2 FVKESK come from the germline V gene. The CDR3 reads CASSQVAGGPVEQYF. The CDR3, as DNA: TGTGCCAGCAGCCAAGTAGCGGGAGGGCCGGTCGAGCAGTACTTC.

This clonotype was found a few times. The CDR3 DNA is TGTGCCAGCAGCTTAGACGCAGGGTCAGATGAGCAGTTCTTC. Residues: CASSLDAGSDEQFF. V and J are TRBV14 and TRBJ2-1; TRBD1 might be the D (5 bases). From germline, CDR1 is SGHDN and CDR2 FVKESK. V was pared by 5 bases and J by 8 bases, with 16 bases between. CDR3 length equals 14 residues.